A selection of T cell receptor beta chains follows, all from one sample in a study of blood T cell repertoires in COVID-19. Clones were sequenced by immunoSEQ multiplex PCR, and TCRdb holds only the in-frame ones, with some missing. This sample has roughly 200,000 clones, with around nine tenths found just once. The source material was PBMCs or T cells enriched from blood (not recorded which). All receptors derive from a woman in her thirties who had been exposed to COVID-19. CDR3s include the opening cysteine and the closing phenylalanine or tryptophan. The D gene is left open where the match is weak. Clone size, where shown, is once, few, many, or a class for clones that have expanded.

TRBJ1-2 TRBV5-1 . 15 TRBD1 CASSLNGRGLSGYTF TGCGCCAGCAGCTTGAATGGCAGGGGGCTTAGTGGCTACACCTTC
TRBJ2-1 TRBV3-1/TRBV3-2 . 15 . CASSQATGAYNEQFF TGTGCCAGCAGCCAAGCCACAGGAGCCTACAATGAGCAGTTCTTC
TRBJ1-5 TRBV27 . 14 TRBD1 CASSRTGGTQPQHF TGTGCCAGCAGCAGGACAGGGGGCACTCAGCCCCAGCATTTT
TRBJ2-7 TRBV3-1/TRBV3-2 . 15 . CASSQAGAVGYEQYF TGTGCCAGCAGCCAAGCAGGGGCCGTAGGGTACGAGCAGTACTTC
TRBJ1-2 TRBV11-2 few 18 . CASSLAVGQKGFDYGYTF TGTGCCAGCAGCTTAGCGGTCGGCCAAAAGGGGTTTGACTATGGCTACACCTTC
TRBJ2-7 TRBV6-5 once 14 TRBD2 CASSPSGGGYEQYF TGTGCCAGCAGTCCTAGCGGGGGTGGCTACGAGCAGTACTTC
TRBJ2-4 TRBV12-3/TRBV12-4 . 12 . CASKKSGNIQYF TGTGCCAGCAAAAAGTCCGGAAACATTCAGTACTTC
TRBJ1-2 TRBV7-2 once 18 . CASSFRGLRGGLSYGYTF TGTGCCAGCAGCTTTCGGGGATTGCGGGGGGGCCTCTCCTATGGCTACACCTTC
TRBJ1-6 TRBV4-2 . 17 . CASGRSESGKYNSPLHF TGTGCCAGCGGGAGAAGCGAATCCGGGAAGTATAATTCACCCCTCCACTTT
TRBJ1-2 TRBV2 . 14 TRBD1 CASRGDRKVYGYTF TGTGCCAGCAGGGGGGACAGGAAAGTATATGGCTACACCTTC
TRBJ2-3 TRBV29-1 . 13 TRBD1 CSGDRADTDTQYF TGCAGCGGGGACAGGGCCGACACAGATACGCAGTATTTT
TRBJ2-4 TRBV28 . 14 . CASSLKGWGNIQYF TGTGCCAGCAGTTTGAAGGGGTGGGGAAACATTCAGTACTTC
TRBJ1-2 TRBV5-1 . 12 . CASSTGLMGYTF TGCGCCAGCAGCACCGGTCTGATGGGCTACACCTTC
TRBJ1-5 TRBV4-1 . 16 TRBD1 CASSQGAGGENQPQHF TGCGCCAGCAGCCAAGGGGCAGGGGGCGAGAATCAGCCCCAGCATTTT
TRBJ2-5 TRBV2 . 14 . CASRASEEAETQYF TGTGCCAGCAGGGCTAGCGAAGAGGCAGAGACCCAGTACTTC
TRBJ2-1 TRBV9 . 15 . CASSETAGSYNEQFF TGTGCCAGCAGCGAAACTGCCGGCTCCTACAATGAGCAGTTCTTC
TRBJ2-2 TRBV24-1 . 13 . CATSLQGTGELFF TGTGCCACCAGTTTGCAGGGAACCGGGGAGCTGTTTTTT
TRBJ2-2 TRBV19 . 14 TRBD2 CASRSGDKTGELFF TGTGCCAGTCGGAGCGGGGATAAAACCGGGGAGCTGTTTTTT
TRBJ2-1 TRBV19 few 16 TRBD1 CASSIVTGERRNEQFF TGTGCCAGTAGCATTGTGACAGGGGAAAGAAGAAATGAGCAGTTCTTC
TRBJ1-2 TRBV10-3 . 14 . CAISESTAVHGYTF TGTGCCATCAGTGAGTCGACGGCGGTCCATGGCTACACCTTC
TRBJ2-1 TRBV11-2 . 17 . CASSLDLAGARDNEQFF TGTGCCAGCAGCTTAGATCTAGCAGGGGCTAGGGACAATGAGCAGTTCTTC
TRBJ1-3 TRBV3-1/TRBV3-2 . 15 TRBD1 CASSQVQGPGNTIYF TGTGCCAGCAGCCAAGTACAGGGGCCTGGAAACACCATATATTTT
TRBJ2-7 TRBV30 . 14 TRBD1 CAWIRRDSTYEQYF TGTGCCTGGATCAGACGGGACAGCACATACGAGCAGTACTTC
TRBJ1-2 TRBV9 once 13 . CASSSDFLHGYTF TGTGCCAGCAGCTCCGACTTCCTACATGGCTACACCTTC
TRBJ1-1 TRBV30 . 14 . CAWSRNGGLVEAFF TGTGCCTGGAGCCGAAACGGGGGGCTGGTTGAAGCTTTCTTT
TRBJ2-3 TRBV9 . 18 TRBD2 CASSVGLAGAPSTDTQYF TGTGCCAGCAGCGTAGGGCTAGCGGGGGCGCCCAGCACAGATACGCAGTATTTT